This T cell receptor (beta chain) was captured in a study of shared clonotypes between healthy human individuals. Turning to the study itself: A donor's plate count was three for CD4 naive and three for CD4 memory; CD8 naive had two and CD8 memory one. Findings of the study overall: The authors expected sequencing depth to affect clonotype sharing among donors. On the whole, naive subsets had larger estimated richness than memory subsets had. The study sampled only blood, and tissue repertoires likely differ.

The method was immunoSEQ multiplex PCR; TCRdb's version includes in-frame clones alone and lacks a portion of them. The repertoire holds around 610,000 clones, with 95% to 96% as singletons. The naive CD8 fraction comprised CD45RO-negative cells positively selected for CCR7 and excluded terminally differentiated effector memory CD45RA+ cells. Remarks on this clone: Antigen specificity is unknown.

The sequence derives from a woman aged 25 to 39 in good health. Sequenced material: naive CD8+ T cells sorted from blood.

The CDR3: CASRVGWYSNQPQHF. In nucleotides, the CDR3 is TGTGCCAGCAGGGTGGGGTGGTATAGCAATCAGCCCCAGCATTTT. The chain is built from TRBV6-5 and TRBJ1-5; D not certain. V was clipped by 6 bases and J by 0 bases, with 12 bases between them. Per the germline V gene, CDR1 is MNHEY and CDR2 is SVGAGI. The length of the CDR3 is 15 residues.